The 20 T cell receptor beta chains listed next were all sequenced from one sample in a study of radiation and T cells in renal cell carcinoma (dated by TCRdb to 2020 to 2022). Reading the label with the study, this specimen's time point is: blood 2 weeks post-SBRT. According to the study, the label for this sample's treatment or condition signals: 15 Gy SBRT to primary tumor, nephrectomy 4 weeks later. Library creation used the immunoSEQ multiplex PCR assay. Entries here come from immuneACCESS through TCRdb and include only in-frame sequences with V and J called. Some clones fail to appear in such tables; in the studies checked, an unresolved V gene covers under half of the shortfall, and the cause of the remainder is unknown. The sample contains tens of thousands of clones, 80% of them found a single time. Together, the top ten hold approximately 28% of the sample. Material: blood, obtained from a patient whose treatment included radiotherapy and nephrectomy. Receptors originate from a woman in her 70s with renal cell carcinoma.

V is TRBV9 and J is TRBJ2-3; no firm D call. Germline V gives CDR1 SGDLS, CDR2 YYNGEE. The length of the CDR3 is 14 residues. Trimming shortened V by 2 bases and J by 0 bases, and 7 bases separated the two germline ends. CDR3 coding DNA: TGTGCCAGCAGCGTGGTCAGTAGCACAGATACGCAGTATTTT. It encodes CASSVVSSTDTQYF.

This clone showed up just a few times. This chain uses TRBV2 with TRBJ2-7, with 11 bases fitting TRBD2. Germline CDR1 SNHLY, CDR2 FYNNEI. With 0 bases clipped from V and 8 bases from J, the junction kept 6 bases outside the gene matches. This CDR3 contains 15 residues. CDR3 region: CASSEASSGRKKQYF. The DNA of the CDR3 is TGTGCCAGCAGTGAAGCCTCTAGCGGGAGGAAGAAGCAGTACTTC.

V gene TRBV6-6 combines with J gene TRBJ1-5; D unresolved. Trimming stripped 4 bases from V and 0 bases from J, with 4 bases between. The CDR3 has 13 residues. Germline-derived CDR1 and CDR2 are MNHNY and SVGAGI (reference sequence). The CDR3 loop is CASSLDSNQPQHF. CDR3 in DNA: TGTGCCAGCAGTTTAGATAGCAATCAGCCCCAGCATTTT.

The chain links TRBV5-4 to TRBJ2-3, with D perhaps TRBD2 (5 bases). The V gene lost 1 base and the J gene lost 0 bases, with 15 bases spanning the gap. The CDR3 has 17 amino acids. The germline gives CDR1 SGHNT, CDR2 YYREEE (reference sequence). CDR3 amino acids: CASSLRVEARSTDTQYF. As DNA, the CDR3 is TGTGCCAGCAGCTTGAGAGTGGAGGCGCGGAGCACAGATACGCAGTATTTT.

J is TRBJ1-3 and V is TRBV5-1; no reliable D call. This CDR3 is built from 15 residues. Between the trimmed V and J ends, which lost 0 bases and 1 base, there was a span of 8 bases. Germline lookup yields CDR1 SGHRS and CDR2 YFSETQ. The CDR3 DNA sequence: TGCGCCAGCAGCTTGGACGGGGTTTCTGGAAACACCATATATTTT. Translation gives CASSLDGVSGNTIYF.

The chain recombines TRBV2 with TRBJ2-5; D call uncertain. Germline CDR1 is SNHLY and CDR2 is FYNNEI. V gave up 8 bases and J gave up 7 bases, with 14 bases separating them. The CDR3 covers 12 residues. Here the CDR3 DNA reads TGTGCCAGCTCCGTCTGGGGTCCGACCCAGTACTTC. Its translation is CASSVWGPTQYF. Full variable domain (missing parts from reference TRBV2 and TRBJ2-5): EPEVTQTPSHQVTQMGQEVILRCVPISNHLYFYWYRQILGQKVEFLVSFYNNEISEKSEIFDDQFSVERPDGSNFTLKIRSTKLEDSAMYFCASSVWGPTQYFGPGTRLLVL.

The V and J genes are TRBV6-5 and TRBJ1-1, with 7 nucleotides matching TRBD1. Germline V gene lookup returns CDR1 MNHEY and CDR2 SVGAGI. The CDR3 loop spans 15 amino acids. Trimming removed 0 bases from V and 6 bases from J; junction bases left unmatched: 7. CDR3 in DNA: TGTGCCAGCAGTTACTCTAGGGGGCCGGAAGCTGAAGCTTTCTTT. Translated, it gives CASSYSRGPEAEAFF.

CDR3 protein: CASIAGDSQNQPQHF. The CDR3 DNA is TGTGCCAGTATAGCTGGGGACAGTCAAAATCAGCCCCAGCATTTT. The V and J genes are TRBV19 and TRBJ1-5, with 7 positions matching TRBD1. CDR1 and CDR2 from the germline V gene are LNHDA and SQIVND (reference sequence). J was trimmed by 4 bases and V by 7 bases; bases with no gene match: 10. The length of the CDR3 is 15 residues.

This sequence joins TRBV6-1 and TRBJ2-1; TRBD1 might be the D (6 bases). Germline V gives CDR1 MNHNS, CDR2 SASEGT. V was shortened by 2 bases and J by 7 bases, with 21 bases between the two germline ends. The CDR3 runs 17 residues. As DNA, the CDR3 is TGTGCCAGCAGTGAATCGTGGGGGCCAACCCCACGGAATGAGCAGTTCTTC. Translation gives CASSESWGPTPRNEQFF.

The V call is TRBV6-1, the J call TRBJ1-2; unclear D gene. Germline assignment: CDR1 MNHNS and CDR2 SASEGT. V was shortened by 6 bases and J by 4 bases, with 18 bases between the two germline ends. This CDR3 is built from 15 residues. The CDR3 is CASRPSAGVLYGYTF. For the CDR3, the DNA is TGTGCCAGCAGGCCCTCGGCAGGAGTTCTCTATGGCTACACCTTC.

This chain links TRBV29-1 with TRBJ2-7, with D perhaps matching TRBD2 (5 bases). Germline CDR1 reads SQVTM; CDR2 reads ANQGSEA. Trimming stripped 7 bases from V and 7 bases from J, with 14 bases between. This CDR3 is 11 amino acids long. DNA of the CDR3: TGCAGCGCCCACGAGGCGGGTGAGCAGTACTTC. Its translation is CSAHEAGEQYF.

This CDR3 reads CASRGGSGYTF. CDR3 coding DNA: TGTGCCAGTAGAGGAGGGTCTGGCTACACCTTC. The rearrangement uses TRBV19 and TRBJ1-2; D not certain. The CDR3 loop spans 11 amino acids. The V end lost 6 bases, the J end lost 7 bases, and 9 bases lay between the germline ends. The germline V gene encodes CDR1 LNHDA and CDR2 SQIVND (reference sequence).

The J gene is TRBJ2-6, the V gene TRBV6-5; no clear D gene. The germline V gene encodes CDR1 MNHEY and CDR2 SVGAGI. This CDR3 is 15 amino acids long. V was shortened by 7 bases and J by 0 bases, with 10 bases between the two germline ends. The CDR3 loop is CASTGPISGANVLTF. CDR3 bases: TGTGCCAGCACCGGTCCCATCTCTGGGGCCAACGTCCTGACTTTC.

The chain recombines TRBV6-6 with TRBJ2-1; 9 bases fit TRBD2. Trimming took 6 bases from V and 2 from J; bases not matched to a gene: 5. CDR1 is MNHNY and CDR2 is SVGAGI in the germline V gene (reference sequence). This CDR3 spans 15 amino acids. As DNA, the CDR3 is TGTGCCAGCAGGTTAGCGGGGGTCCCCTACAATGAGCAGTTCTTC. Protein: CASRLAGVPYNEQFF.

The chain carries TRBV4-1 and TRBJ2-2; 10 bases are shared with TRBD1. Germline values: CDR1 MGHRA, CDR2 YSYEKL. The V segment lost 4 bases and the J segment 3 bases; nucleotides outside the gene matches: 11. The CDR3 totals 18 residues. CDR3 DNA: TGCGCCAGCAGCCCCAAGGGCCCGACAGGGGGCTACACCGGGGAGCTGTTTTTT. Its translation is CASSPKGPTGGYTGELFF.

Of note for this clone: The same CDR3 is also encoded by other DNA sequences in this sample. The J gene is TRBJ2-5, the V gene TRBV6-6; 7 bases align to TRBD1. J lost 3 bases, V lost 4 bases, and 2 bases had no gene match. The CDR3 extends over 13 amino acids. The germline V gene encodes CDR1 MNHNY and CDR2 SVGAGI (reference sequence). The DNA for the CDR3 is TGTGCCAGCAGTTTGACAGGGAAAGAGACCCAGTACTTC. Its translation: CASSLTGKETQYF.

CDR3 residues: CASSLQQDTEAFF. As DNA, the CDR3 is TGTGCCAGCAGCTTACAACAGGACACTGAAGCTTTCTTT. V is TRBV7-3 and J is TRBJ1-1; D may be TRBD1 (5 bases). The germline gives CDR1 SGHTA, CDR2 FQGTGA. The length of the CDR3 is 13 residues. Trimming removed 2 bases from V and 3 bases from J, with 7 bases in between. Combining the CDR3 with reference TRBV7-3 and TRBJ1-1 gives the whole variable domain GAGVSQTPSNKVTEKGKYVELRCDPISGHTALYWYRQSLGQGPEFLIYFQGTGAADDSGLPNDRFFAVRPEGSVSTLKIQRTERGDSAVYLCASSLQQDTEAFFGQGTRLTVV.

The J gene is TRBJ2-3, the V gene TRBV4-1; a possible D gene is TRBD2 (6 bases). The CDR3 extends over 14 amino acids. The germline CDR1 and CDR2 sequences are MGHRA and YSYEKL. The V end was cut by 3 bases, the J end by 2 bases, with 9 bases between. The CDR3 region is CASSQAGTTDTQYF. The CDR3 nucleotides read TGCGCCAGCAGCCAGGCGGGGACCACAGATACGCAGTATTTT.

The chain uses TRBV6-4 and TRBJ1-3, with TRBD1 identical over 9 bases. The V segment lost 6 bases and the J segment 8 bases; nucleotides outside the gene matches: 2. CDR3 length: 12 residues. Germline V gene data show CDR1 as MRHNA and CDR2 as SNTAGT. CDR3 bases: TGTGCCAGCAGGGACAGGGGAGACACCATATATTTT. The encoded protein is CASRDRGDTIYF.

The chain employs TRBV5-4 and TRBJ2-1; D call uncertain. The ends were cut back, 4 bases at V and 0 bases at J, with 14 bases in the middle. Germline CDR1 and CDR2: SGHNT and YYREEE (reference sequence). The CDR3 sequence is 16 residues long. The CDR3 reads CASSPGPKSSYNEQFF. The CDR3, as DNA: TGTGCCAGCAGCCCCGGACCGAAAAGCTCCTACAATGAGCAGTTCTTC. Full variable domain (outside the CDR3, taken from reference TRBV5-4 and TRBJ2-1): ETGVTQSPTHLIKTRGQQVTLRCSSQSGHNTVSWYQQALGQGPQFIFQYYREEENGRGNFPPRFSGLQFPNYSSELNVNALELDDSALYLCASSPGPKSSYNEQFFGPGTRLTVL.